The next 19 T cell receptor beta chains were all read from a single sample in a study of T-cell reconstitution after alpha-beta-depleted transplantation in children (dated by TCRdb to 2015 to 2016). The library was produced with PCR. The data were produced on an Illumina HiSeq 2500. Molecular barcoding was employed in the preparation of TCR libraries, with unique molecular identifiers being used to normalize TCRbeta repertoire quantification. The public reads were reprocessed in TCRdb via fastp at Q25 and MiXCR, keeping in-frame beta chains. Each entry is one CDR3 protein sequence, shown with its most common DNA and genes. The sample table holds fewer than 400,000 distinct CDR3 sequences, of which roughly 21% were seen once. Together, the top ten hold 3.5% to 4% of the sample. This material consisted of PBMCs from the stem cell graft donor, taken from the stem cell graft. The receptors were gathered from a human donor who donated a stem cell graft to a child with acute myeloid leukemia.

This clonotype appeared many times. The chain employs TRBV6-1 and TRBJ2-1; 12 nucleotides line up with TRBD2. Germline V CDR1 and CDR2: MNHNS, SASEGT. J gave up 8 bases and V 10 bases, and 9 bases lay outside the gene matches. This CDR3 has 14 residues. The CDR3 nucleotides read TGTGCCACCATGACTAGCGGGAGTCCCTATGAGCAGTTCTTC. Translating gives CATMTSGSPYEQFF.

Only a few counts were recorded for this clonotype. The CDR3 DNA reads as TGCGCCAGCAGCTTGGAGGGGACAGGGCGGGGTGAGCAGTTCTTC. Its translation: CASSLEGTGRGEQFF. The chain is built from TRBV5-1 and TRBJ2-1, with TRBD1 matching over 9 bases. CDR1 is SGHRS, CDR2 YFSETQ, per germline. The length of the CDR3 is 15 residues. V lost 0 bases to trimming and J lost 9 bases; unmatched junction nucleotides: 7.

This chain joins TRBV5-6 and TRBJ1-1; 7 bases align to TRBD1. The V gene end was trimmed by 4 bases and the J gene end by 5 bases; junction bases not matched to a gene: 8. This CDR3 contains 14 residues. Germline CDR1 is SGHDT and CDR2 is YYEEEE. This CDR3 reads CASSLRGRRTEAFF. DNA of the CDR3: TGTGCCAGCAGCCTGAGGGGGCGGCGGACTGAAGCTTTCTTT.

V and J are TRBV15 and TRBJ2-3; unclear D gene. CDR1 and CDR2 from the germline V gene are LNHNV and YYDKDF (reference sequence). The germline V and J ends were trimmed by 1 base and 2 bases, with 10 bases remaining between them. The CDR3 totals 15 residues. The CDR3 sequence is CATSRVGSTTDTQYF. DNA of the CDR3: TGTGCCACCAGCAGAGTTGGCTCAACCACAGATACGCAGTATTTT.

The rearrangement links TRBV5-1 to TRBJ1-2; 9 bases agree with TRBD1. CDR1 and CDR2 from the germline V gene are SGHRS and YFSETQ. Unmatched junction bases numbered 4, after V lost 0 bases and J lost 7 bases. This CDR3 is built from 14 residues. The CDR3 nucleotides read TGCGCCAGCAGCTTGGCGCAGGGACAGGGTGGCTACACCTTC. As protein: CASSLAQGQGGYTF.

The V gene is TRBV9, the J gene TRBJ2-7, with 11 bases lining up with TRBD2. CDR1 is SGDLS, CDR2 YYNGEE, per germline. The V and J ends lost 3 bases and 6 bases, in that order; junction bases with no gene match: 11. The CDR3 runs 16 residues. This chain's CDR3 is CASSATGTSGTFEQYF. As DNA, the CDR3 is TGTGCCAGCAGCGCAACCGGGACTAGCGGAACTTTCGAGCAGTACTTC.

The CDR3 coding sequence is TGTGCCATCAGTGAGGGCGGCTACGAGCAGTACTTC. Translating it yields CAISEGGYEQYF. This chain joins TRBV10-3 and TRBJ2-7; no firm D call. The CDR3 extends over 12 amino acids. V was trimmed by 2 bases and J by 3 bases, leaving 5 bases between them. CDR1 is ENHRY, CDR2 SYGVKD, per germline.

There are many counts of this clonotype. This chain links TRBV3-1 with TRBJ2-1; tentatively, D is TRBD1 (6 bases). CDR3 size: 16 residues. Germline CDR1 LGHDT, CDR2 YNNKEL (reference sequence). Between the trimmed V and J ends, which lost 4 bases and 6 bases, there was a span of 19 bases. The CDR3 DNA reads as TGTGCCAGCAGCCGATCCAGGACAGCCGAGAGCAATGAGCAGTTCTTC. Its protein is CASSRSRTAESNEQFF.

This chain uses TRBV4-1 with TRBJ2-1, with 8 nucleotides matching TRBD1. The V gene end was trimmed by 1 base and the J gene end by 1 base; junction bases not matched to a gene: 6. Looked up from germline, CDR1 is MGHRA and CDR2 is YSYEKL. This CDR3 comprises 17 residues. Here the CDR3 reads CASSQGWTGRSYNEQFF. CDR3 DNA: TGCGCCAGCAGCCAAGGCTGGACAGGGCGATCCTACAATGAGCAGTTCTTC.

The rearrangement joins TRBV15 to TRBJ2-3, with D uncertain. Per the germline V gene, CDR1 is LNHNV and CDR2 is YYDKDF (reference sequence). CDR3 length: 16 residues. V was trimmed by 0 bases and J by 3 bases, leaving 13 bases between them. The CDR3 bases are TGTGCCACCAGCAGAGATGTGGGGTTTGGGACAGATACGCAGTATTTT. It translates to CATSRDVGFGTDTQYF.

This clonotype has just a few counts. The CDR3 bases are TGTGCCAGCAGTGACGCCAACGTCCTGACTTTC. It yields the protein CASSDANVLTF. The chain couples TRBV6-5 to TRBJ2-6; no firm D call. Germline V gene lookup returns CDR1 MNHEY and CDR2 SVGAGI. The V gene lost 5 bases and the J gene lost 7 bases, with 3 bases spanning the gap. The CDR3 covers 11 residues.

This clonotype was seen a few times. The gene calls are TRBV9 and TRBJ2-1, with 8 positions matching TRBD1. Losses at the gene ends were 1 base for V and 9 bases for J; bases not matched to a gene: 9. The CDR3 is 15 amino acids. Germline-derived CDR1 and CDR2 are SGDLS and YYNGEE. The CDR3 nucleotides read TGTGCCAGCAGCGTAAAGGGACAGGTTAAAGGTGAGCAGTTCTTC. Translation: CASSVKGQVKGEQFF.

The table lists this clonotype with a few counts. V is TRBV12-3 or TRBV12-4 and J is TRBJ2-1; 9 bases are shared with TRBD2. The J segment lost 2 bases and the V segment lost 1 base, leaving 3 bases of the junction unmatched. The CDR3 sequence is 16 residues long. For the CDR3, the DNA is TGTGCCAGCAGTTTAGGGACTAGCGACCCCTACAATGAGCAGTTCTTC. It is translated as CASSLGTSDPYNEQFF.

This rearrangement joins TRBV4-3 to TRBJ2-7; 7 nucleotides agree with TRBD2. J lost 1 base, V lost 4 bases, and 7 bases had no gene match. The CDR3 loop spans 15 amino acids. Germline V gene sequence: CDR1 LGHNA, CDR2 YSLEER. CDR3 region: CASSPQRGSSYEQYF. For the CDR3, the DNA is TGCGCCAGCAGCCCCCAGCGCGGGAGTTCCTACGAGCAGTACTTC.

This clonotype was counted only a few times. The V and J genes are TRBV5-1 and TRBJ2-7; possibly TRBD1 for D (6 bases). The CDR3 covers 15 residues. V was cut by 1 base and J by 5 bases, with 16 bases left in between. Germline V gives CDR1 SGHRS, CDR2 YFSETQ. This chain's CDR3 is CASSLLWQGSDEQYF. CDR3 in DNA: TGCGCCAGCAGCTTGCTGTGGCAGGGGTCGGACGAGCAGTACTTC.

The chain employs TRBV6-5 and TRBJ2-1; TRBD2 aligns across 9 bases. With 0 bases clipped from V and 0 bases from J, the junction kept 6 bases outside the gene matches. The CDR3 has 18 residues. Germline values: CDR1 MNHEY, CDR2 SVGAGI. CDR3: CASSYSTSGRSSYNEQFF. The CDR3 nucleotides are TGTGCCAGCAGTTACTCGACTAGCGGACGGAGCTCCTACAATGAGCAGTTCTTC.

A few counts support this clonotype. The chain employs TRBV4-3 and TRBJ1-5; a weak D match, TRBD1 (5 bases). This CDR3 has 23 residues. Deletions cut 3 bases from V and 6 bases from J, with 39 bases between. Germline-derived CDR1 and CDR2 are LGHNA and YSLEER. CDR3: CASSQDQDRAPMVPVGVSQPQHF. The DNA for the CDR3 is TGCGCCAGCAGCCAGGACCAAGACCGGGCTCCGATGGTTCCCGTGGGGGTCAGTCAGCCCCAGCATTTT.

The chain employs TRBV12-3 or TRBV12-4 and TRBJ1-1, with 9 bases that match TRBD1. CDR3 length: 15 amino acids. Trimming at V came to 8 bases and at J to 4 bases, leaving 11 bases not matched to a gene. The CDR3 reads CASLGDRVTGTEAFF. CDR3 bases: TGTGCCAGCCTGGGGGACAGGGTCACGGGCACTGAAGCTTTCTTT.

This clonotype was counted ten times or more. The genes are TRBV20-1 and TRBJ2-1; 7 bases align to TRBD2. Germline V gene data show CDR1 as DFQATT and CDR2 as SNEGSKA (reference sequence). V lost 3 bases to trimming and J lost 3 bases; unmatched junction nucleotides: 5. The CDR3 sequence is 14 residues long. The CDR3 nucleotides are TGCAGTGCTAGTGGGAGGGGTGGCTACAATGAGCAGTTCTTC. It encodes CSASGRGGYNEQFF.